Each of the 29 T cell receptor beta chains below was sequenced from the same sample in a study of cytomegalovirus exposure and HLA in healthy donors. Primers: 60 Vbeta forward and 13 Jbeta reverse. Assay used: immunoSEQ multiplex PCR; TCRdb lists only in-frame clones, some missing. In the table there are 160,000 or so clones, roughly 84% of which are singletons. What was sequenced was PBMCs. The receptors originated from a man younger than 45 in good health and CMV-seronegative.

The gene calls are TRBV19 and TRBJ2-3; 11 positions match TRBD2. The CDR3 length is 15 residues. The germline V gene has CDR1 LNHDA and CDR2 SQIVND (reference sequence). V trimming: 5 bases; J trimming: 1 base; junction bases outside the gene matches: 2. As DNA, the CDR3 is TGTGCCAGTAGTTTAGCGGGAGGGGGCACAGATACGCAGTATTTT. It yields the protein CASSLAGGGTDTQYF.

This sequence joins TRBV5-4 and TRBJ2-1; TRBD2 aligns across 7 bases. The CDR3 has 16 amino acids. Trimming cost V 4 bases and J 4 bases; bases outside gene matches: 11. CDR1 is SGHNT, CDR2 YYREEE, per germline (reference sequence). The CDR3 loop is CASSLLGRGGYNEQFF. CDR3 nucleotides: TGTGCCAGCAGCCTCCTTGGGAGGGGCGGGTACAATGAGCAGTTCTTC. The full variable domain, rest sourced from reference TRBV5-4 and TRBJ2-1, is ETGVTQSPTHLIKTRGQQVTLRCSSQSGHNTVSWYQQALGQGPQFIFQYYREEENGRGNFPPRFSGLQFPNYSSELNVNALELDDSALYLCASSLLGRGGYNEQFFGPGTRLTVL.

The gene calls are TRBV5-1 and TRBJ2-2; 12 nucleotides line up with TRBD1. V was clipped by 3 bases and J by 0 bases; unmatched bases: 6. The V gene's germline CDR1 is SGHRS and CDR2 YFSETQ. The CDR3 extends over 18 amino acids. The CDR3, as DNA: TGCGCCAGCAGCTCCGGGACAGGGGGCCAAGCGAACACCGGGGAGCTGTTTTTT. Residues: CASSSGTGGQANTGELFF.

The V and J genes are TRBV30 and TRBJ1-6, with a possible D match to TRBD1 (5 bases). Trimming stripped 0 bases from V and 10 bases from J, with 10 bases between. Germline V CDR1 and CDR2: GTSNPN, SVGIG (reference sequence). This CDR3 spans 13 amino acids. The CDR3 reads CAWSVLGGSPLHF. CDR3 bases: TGTGCCTGGAGTGTACTGGGGGGATCACCCCTCCACTTT.

This rearrangement joins TRBV2 to TRBJ2-5; TRBD2 aligns across 12 bases. Germline CDR1 is SNHLY and CDR2 is FYNNEI. With V trimmed by 6 bases and J by 2 bases, 4 bases remained unmatched. This CDR3 spans 15 amino acids. CDR3 sequence (DNA): TGTGCCAGCAGACGGACTAGCGGGGCTCAAGAGACCCAGTACTTC. This sequence encodes CASRRTSGAQETQYF.

The J gene is TRBJ2-3, the V gene TRBV28; 8 bases map to TRBD1. CDR3 length: 13 residues. CDR1 is MDHEN, CDR2 SYDVKM, per germline. The V segment lost 6 bases and the J segment 4 bases; nucleotides outside the gene matches: 3. The CDR3 coding sequence is TGTGCCAGCAGGACAGGGGTAGCAGATACGCAGTATTTT. It translates to CASRTGVADTQYF.

The V and J genes are TRBV5-1 and TRBJ2-5; 9 nucleotides line up with TRBD1. Trimming took 4 bases from V and 11 from J; bases not matched to a gene: 9. Germline V CDR1 and CDR2: SGHRS, YFSETQ. The CDR3 loop spans 13 amino acids. CDR3: CASSQGTGTEQYF. In nucleotides, the CDR3 is TGCGCCAGCAGCCAGGGGACAGGGACGGAGCAGTACTTC. The variable domain in full, completed from reference TRBV5-1 and TRBJ2-5, reads KAGVTQTPRYLIKTRGQQVTLSCSPISGHRSVSWYQQTPGQGLQFLFEYFSETQRNKGNFPGRFSGRQFSNSRSEMNVSTLELGDSALYLCASSQGTGTEQYFGPGTRLLVL.

The chain has TRBV19 and TRBJ2-7; D is unclear. This CDR3 is built from 13 residues. Germline CDR1 is LNHDA and CDR2 is SQIVND (reference sequence). V lost 6 bases to trimming and J lost 4 bases, with 13 bases between them. In DNA, the CDR3 is TGTGCCAGTAGCCGCCGGCCGGGTTACGAGCAGTACTTC. It codes for CASSRRPGYEQYF.

The chain is built from TRBV7-9 and TRBJ1-2, with D unclear. The V end lost 1 base, the J end lost 7 bases, and 10 bases lay between the germline ends. The CDR3 has 13 residues. CDR1 is SEHNR, CDR2 FQNEAQ, per germline (reference sequence). CDR3 sequence (DNA): TGTGCCAGCAGCTTAGTGTCTGTGTTTGGCTACACCTTC. It specifies CASSLVSVFGYTF.

This chain joins TRBV7-6 and TRBJ1-1, with 11 bases identical to TRBD1. Per the germline V gene, CDR1 is SGHVS and CDR2 is FNYEAQ. The CDR3 spans 13 residues. V was clipped by 5 bases and J by 5 bases; unmatched bases: 1. DNA of the CDR3: TGTGCCAGCAGCAGGGACAGGGGGACTGAAGCTTTCTTT. This encodes CASSRDRGTEAFF.

The chain is built from TRBV9 and TRBJ1-3, with D unclear. From germline, CDR1 is SGDLS and CDR2 YYNGEE. The CDR3 runs to 16 residues. The V end was cut by 3 bases, the J end by 1 base, with 14 bases between. In nucleotides, the CDR3 is TGTGCCAGCAGCGCACAGCCCTCGGGGTCTGGAAACACCATATATTTT. Its translation: CASSAQPSGSGNTIYF.

This chain connects TRBV11-2 to TRBJ2-2; possibly TRBD1 for D (6 bases). The CDR3 totals 16 residues. Trimming removed 4 bases at V and 0 bases at J, with 12 bases between. Germline CDR1 SGHAT, CDR2 FQNNGV. The CDR3 here is CASSSPGQPNTGELFF. CDR3 in DNA: TGTGCCAGCAGCTCCCCGGGACAACCGAACACCGGGGAGCTGTTTTTT.

This rearrangement joins TRBV6-6 to TRBJ1-6; TRBD1 agrees at 7 bases. The CDR3 has 14 amino acids. Germline V gene sequence: CDR1 MNHNY, CDR2 SVGAGI (reference sequence). J gave up 7 bases and V 7 bases, and 7 bases lay outside the gene matches. As DNA, the CDR3 is TGTGCCAGCACTCCACAGGGGATGAATTCACCCCTCCACTTT. Its translation: CASTPQGMNSPLHF.

The V call is TRBV7-2, the J call TRBJ2-2; TRBD2 agrees at 13 bases. This CDR3 has 16 amino acids. V was pared by 5 bases and J by 5 bases, with 5 bases of the junction left unmatched. Germline V gene sequence: CDR1 SGHTA, CDR2 FQGNSA. For the CDR3, the DNA is TGTGCCAGCAGCCCACTAGCGGGGGGGCGGACCGGGGAGCTGTTTTTT. Protein sequence: CASSPLAGGRTGELFF.

This clone was counted only a few times. The J gene is TRBJ1-1, the V gene TRBV11-2, with D perhaps TRBD1 (5 bases). This CDR3 comprises 15 residues. Trimming removed 1 base at V and 2 bases at J, with 11 bases between. Per germline, CDR1 SGHAT and CDR2 FQNNGV. CDR3 residues: CASSLGGRANTEAFF. In DNA, the CDR3 is TGTGCCAGCAGCTTAGGTGGCAGGGCAAACACTGAAGCTTTCTTT.

The chain carries TRBV6-6 and TRBJ1-1; D is perhaps TRBD1 (6 bases). Per the germline V gene, CDR1 is MNHNY and CDR2 is SVGAGI (reference sequence). The CDR3 has 14 amino acids. Trimming took 6 bases from V and 10 from J, leaving 21 bases between them. The CDR3 DNA is TGTGCCAGCAGGCCCCAGGGGCCGCAACTTCGAGCTTTCTTT. This gives the protein CASRPQGPQLRAFF.

This chain uses TRBV4-1 with TRBJ2-5; 8 bases are shared with TRBD2. The DNA end favors TRBJ2-7, so the J call may be wrong. Germline V gene sequence: CDR1 MGHRA, CDR2 YSYEKL. The CDR3 extends over 18 amino acids. The CDR3 protein is CASSQGPAGGGSSYEQYF. CDR3 in DNA: TGCGCCAGCAGCCAAGGGCCTGCGGGCGGGGGGAGCTCCTACGAGCAGTACTTC.

About this clone itself: This sample also contains other DNA sequences that code for the same CDR3. The V call is TRBV19, the J call TRBJ2-3, with D perhaps matching TRBD1 (7 bases). The CDR3 is made up of 15 amino acids. Per the germline V gene, CDR1 is LNHDA and CDR2 is SQIVND (reference sequence). V was clipped by 6 bases and J by 3 bases, with 16 bases between them. The CDR3 DNA reads as TGTGCCAGTAGGAAGGGGGCAGGGAGGACAGATACGCAGTATTTT. Its translation: CASRKGAGRTDTQYF.

This clone was observed a single time. This chain links TRBV2 with TRBJ2-1; TRBD1 is a possible D gene (6 bases). The CDR3 is 11 residues long. Germline CDR1 SNHLY, CDR2 FYNNEI. The germline V and J ends were trimmed by 7 bases and 7 bases, with 8 bases remaining between them. The CDR3 bases are TGTGCCAGCACACAGGGAAATGAGCAGTTCTTC. As protein: CASTQGNEQFF.

The V and J genes are TRBV27 and TRBJ1-5; a weak D match, TRBD1 (6 bases). Germline lookup yields CDR1 MNHEY and CDR2 SMNVEV (reference sequence). The CDR3 covers 18 residues. V gave up 3 bases and J gave up 0 bases, with 18 bases separating them. For the CDR3, the DNA is TGTGCCAGCAGTTTTTTGTCGGGGGGCTCTTATAGCAATCAGCCCCAGCATTTT. Protein: CASSFLSGGSYSNQPQHF.

The chain recombines TRBV16 with TRBJ2-1; D possibly corresponds to TRBD2 (6 bases). Germline V lookup: CDR1 KGHSY, CDR2 FQNENV. V dropped 2 bases and J dropped 3 bases, with 14 bases sitting between them. The CDR3 is made up of 16 amino acids. For the CDR3, the DNA is TGTGCCAGCAGCCAAATCGGGGGTGGCGTCTACAATGAGCAGTTCTTC. Translated, it gives CASSQIGGGVYNEQFF.

J is TRBJ2-1 and V is TRBV5-1; 7 bases are shared with TRBD2. Losses at the gene ends were 4 bases for V and 0 bases for J; bases not matched to a gene: 4. This CDR3 comprises 15 residues. Germline assignment: CDR1 SGHRS and CDR2 YFSETQ. This CDR3 is CASSPGLSSYNEQFF. The CDR3 nucleotides read TGCGCCAGCAGCCCGGGACTAAGCTCCTACAATGAGCAGTTCTTC. Full variable domain (remainder filled in from reference TRBV5-1 and TRBJ2-1): KAGVTQTPRYLIKTRGQQVTLSCSPISGHRSVSWYQQTPGQGLQFLFEYFSETQRNKGNFPGRFSGRQFSNSRSEMNVSTLELGDSALYLCASSPGLSSYNEQFFGPGTRLTVL.

V gene TRBV18 combines with J gene TRBJ2-7, with 8 bases that match TRBD1. From germline, CDR1 is KGHSH and CDR2 LQKENI. This CDR3 contains 14 residues. The J segment lost 4 bases and the V segment lost 5 bases, leaving 7 bases of the junction unmatched. This CDR3 is CASSGQGPAYEQYF. In nucleotides, the CDR3 is TGTGCCAGCTCAGGACAGGGACCGGCTTACGAGCAGTACTTC.

The chain joins TRBV5-6 to TRBJ2-7; 9 bases fit TRBD1. CDR3 length equals 16 residues. Germline assignment: CDR1 SGHDT and CDR2 YYEEEE. The V segment lost 6 bases and the J segment 4 bases; nucleotides outside the gene matches: 14. DNA for the CDR3: TGTGCCAGCACCCTGGGTAGGGGGACAGGGATTTACGAGCAGTACTTC. Protein sequence: CASTLGRGTGIYEQYF. Full variable domain (outside the CDR3, taken from reference TRBV5-6 and TRBJ2-7): DAGVTQSPTHLIKTRGQQVTLRCSPKSGHDTVSWYQQALGQGPQFIFQYYEEEERQRGNFPDRFSGHQFPNYSSELNVNALLLGDSALYLCASTLGRGTGIYEQYFGPGTRLTVT.

V and J are TRBV7-8 and TRBJ1-5, with 8 bases matching TRBD1. The ends lost 0 bases at V and 5 bases at J; junction bases unmatched: 3. CDR1 SGHVS and CDR2 FQNEAQ come from the germline V gene. The length of the CDR3 is 15 residues. CDR3 sequence: CASSLAQGAHQPQHF. The CDR3 DNA is TGTGCCAGCAGCTTAGCCCAGGGGGCGCATCAGCCCCAGCATTTT.

The V call is TRBV9, the J call TRBJ1-1; 8 positions match TRBD1. CDR3 length: 15 amino acids. Germline trimming cut 4 bases from V and 1 base from J; bases unmatched to any gene: 6. From germline, CDR1 is SGDLS and CDR2 YYNGEE. The CDR3 protein is CASSIQTGENTEAFF. The DNA of the CDR3 is TGTGCCAGCAGCATACAGACAGGGGAGAACACTGAAGCTTTCTTT.

The CDR3, as DNA: TGCGCCAGCAGCGGGGAGACAGGGGCGATCTACGAGCAGTACTTC. Protein sequence: CASSGETGAIYEQYF. The chain carries TRBV5-1 and TRBJ2-7, with 8 bases that match TRBD1. The CDR3 consists of 15 residues. The J segment lost 3 bases and the V segment lost 4 bases, leaving 9 bases of the junction unmatched. Germline V gene lookup returns CDR1 SGHRS and CDR2 YFSETQ.

J is TRBJ2-3 and V is TRBV10-1, with TRBD2 matching 9 bases. Germline values: CDR1 WNHNN, CDR2 SYGVQD (reference sequence). The V and J ends lost 3 bases and 4 bases, in that order; junction bases with no gene match: 8. There are 16 residues in the CDR3. The CDR3 DNA is TGCGCCAGCAGTGAAATGGCGGGGGGGCGTCCAGATACGCAGTATTTT. Amino acid sequence: CASSEMAGGRPDTQYF.

The genes are TRBV7-9 and TRBJ2-1; TRBD2 aligns across 13 bases. With 2 bases clipped from V and 7 bases from J, the junction kept 8 bases outside the gene matches. The CDR3 has 17 amino acids. CDR1 is SEHNR and CDR2 is FQNEAQ in the germline V gene (reference sequence). The CDR3 nucleotides are TGTGCCAGCAGCTTATTATCCGGGACTAGCGGGGCAAATGAGCAGTTCTTC. It specifies CASSLLSGTSGANEQFF.